This T cell receptor (beta chain) was found in a study of T-cell reconstitution after alpha-beta-depleted transplantation in children. Only a few counts were recorded for this clonotype. Its antigen remains unknown. CDR1 is DFQATT, CDR2 SNEGSKA, per germline (reference sequence). The V end lost 3 bases, the J end lost 3 bases, and 3 bases lay between the germline ends. The CDR3 has 10 amino acids. During its preparation, the TCRbeta library received unique molecular identifiers. MiXCR was run by TCRdb on the PCR reads, yielding one entry per CDR3 protein. The table lists 130,000 or so distinct CDR3 sequences, approximately 8.7% of them singletons. Points from the study as a whole: Several hundred graft clones that had expanded were reportedly the source of alpha-beta T cells about two months after transplant. Surviving recipient T cells and thymic progenitors underlay high day-60 TCRbeta diversity in some patients. Counts and diversity of T cells one year after transplant came mostly from newly produced T cells.

V usage is TRBV20-1 and J usage is TRBJ2-7; D is undetermined. The sample here was PBMCs, mostly from graft donor cells, taken 180 days after TCRalphabeta/CD19-depleted stem cell transplant. The origin of this receptor is a girl in the first two years of life who had a stem cell transplant for combined immunodeficiency, so the T cells may come from the graft donor. CDR3 coding DNA: TGCAGTGCTAGCTACTACGAGCAGTACTTC. Translated, it gives CSASYYEQYF.